Listed below are T cell receptor beta chains from one sample, sequenced in a study of T cells in Graves' hyperthyroidism and ophthalmopathy. TCRdb passed the multiplex PCR reads through MiXCR, listing each CDR3 protein once. The sample includes nearly 750,000 distinct CDR3 sequences, 35% of them seen just once. The sequencing input was blood. The source of these receptors is a woman aged 40 to 50 with Graves' hyperthyroidism. CDR3s include the opening cysteine and the closing phenylalanine or tryptophan. D genes are given only for firm matches. Part of the rows lack a size; the others show once, few, many or a class for expanded clones.

D gene	clone size	J gene	V gene	CDR3 protein	CDR3 DNA
.	many	TRBJ2-5	TRBV5-8	CASSLNRVETQYF	TGTGCCAGCAGCTTGAATCGGGTCGAGACCCAGTACTTC
TRBD2	many	TRBJ2-5	TRBV7-2	CASSRRQGGTQETQYF	TGTGCCAGCAGCCGACGCCAGGGAGGGACTCAAGAGACCCAGTACTTC
TRBD1	many	TRBJ1-2	TRBV29-1	CSVRGQGLGGYTF	TGCAGCGTTAGAGGACAGGGCTTGGGCGGCTACACCTTC
.	.	TRBJ1-2	TRBV10-3	CAISEGGAVYGYTF	TGTGCCATCAGTGAGGGGGGGGCAGTCTATGGCTACACCTTC
.	.	TRBJ2-7	TRBV14	CASSQLWGQSYEQYF	TGTGCCAGCAGCCAACTCTGGGGGCAAAGCTACGAGCAGTACTTC
.	few	TRBJ1-4	TRBV7-4	CASSLSLLATNEKLFF	TGTGCCAGCAGCTTGTCGCTATTGGCAACTAATGAAAAACTGTTTTTT
.	few	TRBJ2-7	TRBV7-2	CASSSQRSRGSSYEQYF	TGTGCCAGCAGCTCTCAACGAAGTAGGGGGAGCTCCTACGAGCAGTACTTC
.	many	TRBJ1-2	TRBV20-1	CSARATGAYGYTF	TGCAGTGCTAGAGCGACAGGAGCCTATGGCTACACCTTC
.	.	TRBJ2-1	TRBV20-1	CSARASDWEQFF	TGCAGTGCTAGAGCCTCGGACTGGGAGCAGTTCTTC
TRBD1	many	TRBJ2-7	TRBV2	CASRDSIYEQYF	TGTGCCTCCCGGGACAGTATTTACGAGCAGTACTTC
.	many	TRBJ1-1	TRBV5-4	CASRPNRARDTEAFF	TGTGCCAGCAGACCCAACAGGGCTAGGGACACTGAAGCTTTCTTT
.	.	TRBJ2-6	TRBV9	CAWSDGSSGANVLTF	TGTGCCTGGAGTGACGGGTCCTCTGGGGCCAACGTCCTGACTTTC
TRBD1	many	TRBJ1-1	TRBV7-9	CASSFGTGGTEAFF	TGTGCCAGCAGCTTCGGAACAGGGGGCACTGAAGCTTTCTTT
TRBD2	.	TRBJ2-5	TRBV20-1	CSASNPAGKETQYF	TGCAGTGCTTCGAACCCAGCGGGGAAAGAGACCCAGTACTTC
.	few	TRBJ2-1	TRBV2	CASSGRLENEQFF	TGTGCCAGCAGTGGCCGACTTGAGAATGAGCAGTTCTTC
TRBD1	.	TRBJ1-1	TRBV7-2	CASNTGTRDRVTEAFF	TGTGCCAGCAACACCGGGACAAGAGACAGGGTAACTGAAGCTTTCTTT
.	.	TRBJ1-1	TRBV4-1	CASSQGAFRDLNTEAFF	TGCGCCAGCAGCCAAGGAGCCTTCAGGGATTTGAACACTGAAGCTTTCTTT
.	few	TRBJ2-7	TRBV12-3/TRBV12-4	CASGWTLYEQYF	TGTGCCAGCGGGTGGACACTTTACGAGCAGTACTTC
.	few	TRBJ2-7	TRBV7-2	CASSLVRGVGKQYF	TGTGCCAGCAGCTTAGTAAGGGGAGTCGGTAAGCAGTACTTC
.	many	TRBJ1-5	TRBV7-2	CASSLQPTSNQPQHF	TGTGCCAGCAGCTTGCAGCCAACCAGCAATCAGCCCCAGCATTTT
TRBD1	.	TRBJ2-7	TRBV7-9	CASSLWAPGQAYEQYF	TGTGCCAGCAGCTTATGGGCCCCGGGACAGGCTTACGAGCAGTACTTC
.	.	TRBJ2-1	TRBV9	CASSLGLLGFNEQFF	TGTGCCAGCAGCCTCGGTCTCTTGGGCTTTAATGAGCAGTTCTTC
.	.	TRBJ1-2	TRBV29-1	CSVEGGGLDHGYTF	TGCAGCGTTGAAGGGGGGGGGCTGGACCATGGCTACACCTTC
TRBD1	.	TRBJ1-3	TRBV19	CASSKRGPGGRSGNTIYF	TGTGCCAGTAGTAAGCGGGGACCAGGGGGGAGATCTGGAAACACCATATATTTT
TRBD1	.	TRBJ1-4	TRBV10-3	CAIRDGSTGGEEKLFF	TGTGCCATCAGGGACGGATCGACAGGGGGGGAGGAAAAACTGTTTTTT
.	many	TRBJ1-1	TRBV6-5	CASSPGWSDEAFF	TGTGCCAGCAGCCCAGGGTGGAGCGACGAGGCTTTCTTT
TRBD2	many	TRBJ2-5	TRBV29-1	CSAGTGGPRSGKETQYF	TGCAGCGCCGGAACGGGAGGGCCTCGAAGTGGTAAAGAGACCCAGTACTTC
.	few	TRBJ2-4	TRBV10-1	CASTSTDKNIQYF	TGCGCCAGCACCAGCACGGACAAAAACATTCAGTACTTC
TRBD1	many	TRBJ1-5	TRBV9	CASSAGGQSHQPQHF	TGTGCCAGCAGCGCAGGGGGACAGTCTCATCAGCCCCAGCATTTT
.	.	TRBJ1-1	TRBV7-2	CAWKLDGNTEAFF	TGTGCCTGGAAATTGGACGGGAACACTGAAGCTTTCTTT
TRBD1	.	TRBJ1-2	TRBV7-2	CASSHGGDSYGYTF	TGTGCCAGCAGCCATGGCGGGGACAGCTATGGCTACACCTTC
TRBD1	.	TRBJ1-4	TRBV5-1	CASSLGQGDSEKLFF	TGCGCCAGCAGCTTGGGACAGGGGGACAGTGAAAAACTGTTTTTT
TRBD1	.	TRBJ2-7	TRBV30	CAWSVLDRGTRYEQYF	TGTGCCTGGAGTGTCCTGGACAGGGGGACTCGCTACGAGCAGTACTTC
.	many	TRBJ1-1	TRBV10-1	CASSRHTEGTEAFF	TGCGCCAGCAGTAGACATACCGAGGGCACTGAAGCTTTCTTT
.	many	TRBJ1-2	TRBV7-9	CASSLAFNYGYTF	TGTGCCAGCAGCTTAGCCTTTAACTATGGCTACACCTTC
.	.	TRBJ1-1	TRBV15	CATSSPEGRTTEAFF	TGTGCCACCAGCAGCCCCGAGGGGCGAACCACTGAAGCTTTCTTT
.	few	TRBJ1-4	TRBV11-3	CASSLSDSTNEKLFF	TGTGCCAGCAGCTTATCCGATTCAACTAATGAAAAACTGTTTTTT
.	many	TRBJ1-1	TRBV2	CASSDIEAFF	TGTGCCAGCAGTGATATTGAAGCTTTCTTT
.	.	TRBJ1-1	TRBV7-9	CASSQVKGKNTEAFF	TGCGCCAGCAGCCAAGTTAAAGGGAAGAACACTGAAGCTTTCTTT
.	.	TRBJ2-5	TRBV10-2	CASIGQSETQYF	TGCGCCAGCATTGGACAGTCAGAGACCCAGTACTTC
.	.	TRBJ2-6	TRBV7-8	CASSLGSAGRSGANVLTF	TGTGCCAGCAGCTTAGGGAGCGCTGGACGGTCTGGGGCCAACGTCCTGACTTTC
TRBD1	many	TRBJ1-6	TRBV7-2	CASSSPGQGFSPLHF	TGTGCCAGCAGCTCCCCGGGACAGGGGTTTTCACCCCTCCACTTT
.	few	TRBJ1-1	TRBV6-6	CASSSTVSYTEAFF	TGTGCCAGCAGTTCCACCGTTTCGTACACTGAAGCTTTCTTT
.	few	TRBJ2-6	TRBV12-3/TRBV12-4	CASSHTRGSGANVLTF	TGTGCCAGCAGCCATACCAGGGGATCTGGGGCCAACGTCCTGACTTTC